This T cell receptor (beta chain) was obtained from a study of blood T cell repertoires in COVID-19. Across the whole study: Sites across the United States, Italy and Spain contributed samples from acute and convalescent COVID-19. PBMCs, B-cell-depleted T cells, or T cells provided the cDNA or gDNA that made up the material.

The count of this clone is one. With V trimmed by 3 bases and J by 0 bases, 7 bases remained unmatched. The CDR3 is 16 residues long. CDR1 KGHSH and CDR2 LQKENI come from the germline V gene. In Seattle, patients joined the study during active infection and were tracked longitudinally. Assay used: immunoSEQ multiplex PCR; TCRdb lists only in-frame clones, some missing. In the table there are about 230,000 clones, 86% of which are singletons. The chain uses TRBV18 and TRBJ1-2; TRBD1 matches at 7 bases. Sample: peripheral blood. The origin of this receptor is a man over 45 with COVID-19, enrolled during active disease. This chain's CDR3 is CASSPSDRPSNYGYTF. Written as DNA, the CDR3 is TGTGCCAGCTCACCGTCGGACAGGCCTTCTAACTATGGCTACACCTTC.